The subject of this entry is one T cell receptor (beta chain). This record belongs to a study of CD8 T cells in Susac syndrome. RNA was extracted with the RNeasy kit, and a quantity of about 0.45 to 1 ug was reverse transcribed using random hexamers. An immunoSEQ multiplex PCR amplified TCR beta CDR3 over 54 Vbeta and 13 Jbeta. TCRdb re-analysed the immunoSEQ multiplex PCR reads in MiXCR, keeping a single row per CDR3 protein. The table has 170,000 or so distinct CDR3 sequences, about 94% seen once; the top ten hold approximately 0.09%. Sequencing of TCR beta covered CD8+ and CD4+ T cells obtained from blood. CD8+ and CD4+ T cells were negatively isolated; TEMRA cells were FACS-enriched. The material sequenced was CD4+ T cells from PBMCs. The TCR was taken from a human donor with multiple sclerosis.

The CDR3 DNA sequence: TGTGCCAGCAGTTCAGGGTGGGGTCAGCCCCAGCATTTT. Encoded protein: CASSSGWGQPQHF. This chain joins TRBV28 and TRBJ1-5; the D gene is possibly TRBD1 (5 bases). Germline loops: CDR1 MDHEN, CDR2 SYDVKM. CDR3 length equals 13 residues. Trimming left V 4 bases short and J 6 bases short, with 10 bases between.